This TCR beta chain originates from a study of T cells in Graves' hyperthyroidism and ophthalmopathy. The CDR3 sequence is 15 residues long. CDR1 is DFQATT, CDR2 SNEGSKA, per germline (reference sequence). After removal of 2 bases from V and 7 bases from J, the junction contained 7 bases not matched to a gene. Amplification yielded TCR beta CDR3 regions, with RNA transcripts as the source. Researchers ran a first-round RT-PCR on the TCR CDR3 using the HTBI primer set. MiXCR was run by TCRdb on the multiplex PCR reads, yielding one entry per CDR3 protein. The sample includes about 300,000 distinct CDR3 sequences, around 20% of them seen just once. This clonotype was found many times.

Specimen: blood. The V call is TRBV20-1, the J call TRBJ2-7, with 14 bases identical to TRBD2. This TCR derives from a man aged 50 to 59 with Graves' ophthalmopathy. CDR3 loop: CSARRLAGGPTEQYF. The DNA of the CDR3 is TGCAGTGCTAGACGACTAGCGGGAGGGCCGACTGAGCAGTACTTC.